Below, 19 T cell receptor beta chains from the same sample are listed, as sequenced in a study of identical twins. Via MiXCR, TCRdb re-called the 5' RACE reads, giving one row per CDR3 protein. The data hold fewer than 650,000 distinct CDR3 sequences, with 7% to 7.5% observed a single time. This sample also belongs to another study, concerning yellow fever vaccine responses in identical twins.

What was sequenced was PBMCs. These receptors were obtained from a woman aged 18 to 35 in good health.

This chain uses TRBV19 with TRBJ2-6, with unresolved D. The V end lost 3 bases, the J end lost 1 base, and 10 bases lay between the germline ends. CDR1 is LNHDA and CDR2 is SQIVND in the germline V gene (reference sequence). The CDR3 contains 16 residues. The DNA for the CDR3 is TGTGCCAGTAGTATTATGGGTGGGTCTGGGGCCAACGTCCTGACTTTC. Protein product: CASSIMGGSGANVLTF.

In this sample, this clonotype turned up many times. DNA of the CDR3: TGCGCCAGCAGTCGTAATGCGGGCACCGGGGAGCTGTTTTTT. Translated: CASSRNAGTGELFF. The chain has TRBV5-1 and TRBJ2-2; D possibly corresponds to TRBD2 (5 bases). The CDR3 extends over 14 amino acids. Trimming removed 5 bases from V and 4 bases from J, with 12 bases in between. In germline, CDR1 is SGHRS, CDR2 YFSETQ.

This clonotype was seen only a few times. This rearrangement joins TRBV6-1 to TRBJ1-5; 7 positions agree with TRBD1. The CDR3 totals 17 residues. Per germline, CDR1 MNHNS and CDR2 SASEGT. The ends lost 6 bases at V and 0 bases at J; junction bases unmatched: 11. The CDR3 DNA reads TGTGCCAGCAGCAAAACCGGGACAGCGTATAGCAATCAGCCCCAGCATTTT. It is translated as CASSKTGTAYSNQPQHF.

This clonotype was observed a handful of times. The chain links TRBV28 to TRBJ1-1; D may be TRBD1 (6 bases). The V end lost 6 bases, the J end lost 10 bases, and 15 bases lay between the germline ends. Germline assignment: CDR1 MDHEN and CDR2 SYDVKM. CDR3 length equals 12 residues. Written as DNA, the CDR3 is TGTGCCAGCAGGCCGACCCGGGGGGCAGCTTTCTTT. It is translated as CASRPTRGAAFF. Looking up the rest from reference TRBV28 and TRBJ1-1 gives the full variable domain: DVKVTQSSRYLVKRTGEKVFLECVQDMDHENMFWYRQDPGLGLRLIYFSYDVKMKEKGDIPEGYSVSREKKERFSLILESASTNQTSMYLCASRPTRGAAFFGQGTRLTVV.

This clonotype was seen repeatedly, ten times or more. The chain combines TRBV6-1 with TRBJ2-1, with 9 bases matching TRBD2. The CDR3 totals 14 residues. Germline V lookup: CDR1 MNHNS, CDR2 SASEGT. Germline trimming cut 1 base from V and 10 bases from J; bases unmatched to any gene: 5. This chain's CDR3 is CASSEVLAGWEQFF. CDR3 nucleotides: TGTGCCAGCAGTGAAGTACTAGCGGGTTGGGAGCAGTTCTTC.

The sample holds many counts of this clonotype. This rearrangement joins TRBV7-6 to TRBJ1-5; D is perhaps TRBD1 (5 bases). Germline assignment: CDR1 SGHVS and CDR2 FNYEAQ. The CDR3 loop spans 15 amino acids. Trimming left V 5 bases short and J 4 bases short, with 15 bases between. CDR3 DNA sequence: TGTGCCAGCAGCCCCGGTGGGGAGGGGAATCAGCCCCAGCATTTT. Translation: CASSPGGEGNQPQHF.

This clonotype turned up a few times. This sequence joins TRBV6-2 or TRBV6-3 and TRBJ1-2; TRBD1 agrees at 7 bases. CDR1 is MNHEY and CDR2 is SVGEGT in the germline V gene. The trim removed 1 base at V and 5 bases at J, leaving 4 bases unmatched. This CDR3 region has 14 residues. CDR3 sequence reads: CASSYYAGGYGYTF. In DNA, the CDR3 is TGTGCCAGCAGTTACTACGCAGGGGGTTATGGCTACACCTTC.

At least ten counts were recorded for this clonotype. The V call is TRBV15, the J call TRBJ2-1, with D maybe TRBD2 (6 bases). The CDR3 spans 15 residues. The V end lost 8 bases, the J end lost 1 base, and 15 bases lay between the germline ends. Germline V gene data show CDR1 as LNHNV and CDR2 as YYDKDF (reference sequence). In DNA, the CDR3 is TGTGCCACCCAAGCGCGGCGGGAATCCTACAATGAGCAGTTCTTC. Amino acids: CATQARRESYNEQFF. Based on the CDR3 plus reference TRBV15 and TRBJ2-1, the full variable domain is DAMVIQNPRYQVTQFGKPVTLSCSQTLNHNVMYWYQQKSSQAPKLLFHYYDKDFNNEADTPDNFQSRRPNTSFCFLDIRSPGLGDTAMYLCATQARRESYNEQFFGPGTRLTVL.

The sample holds a few counts of this clonotype. V is TRBV12-5 and J is TRBJ2-7, with TRBD1 matching 9 bases. V was clipped by 6 bases and J by 6 bases; unmatched bases: 9. This CDR3 contains 14 residues. Germline loops: CDR1 LGHNT, CDR2 FRNRAP. The CDR3 DNA sequence: TGTGCTAGTGGCCCAGGACAGGGGTTAGTCGAGCAGTACTTC. As protein: CASGPGQGLVEQYF.

This clonotype was found a few times. V gene TRBV7-2 combines with J gene TRBJ2-7; TRBD2 aligns across 9 bases. The germline CDR1 and CDR2 sequences are SGHTA and FQGNSA. J was trimmed by 3 bases and V by 5 bases; bases with no gene match: 14. The length of the CDR3 is 17 residues. CDR3 nucleotide sequence: TGTGCCAGCAGCGCACATAGGGCACTAGCGGGTGACTACGAGCAGTACTTC. This codes for CASSAHRALAGDYEQYF.

This clonotype was recorded at least ten times. The chain is built from TRBV6-6 and TRBJ1-6; D might be TRBD1 (5 bases). V was cut by 6 bases and J by 5 bases, with 8 bases left in between. In germline, CDR1 is MNHNY, CDR2 SVGAGI (reference sequence). The CDR3 has 13 amino acids. The CDR3 here is CASSPGNNSPLHF. DNA of the CDR3: TGTGCCAGCAGCCCAGGGAATAATTCACCCCTCCACTTT.

In its sample, this clonotype was seen many times. The CDR3 DNA reads as TGTGCCATCAGTGAAGGACTAGCGGGCACAGATACGCAGTATTTT. This codes for CAISEGLAGTDTQYF. The chain combines TRBV10-3 with TRBJ2-3, with TRBD2 matching over 10 bases. With V trimmed by 3 bases and J by 1 base, 1 base remained unmatched. Per germline, CDR1 ENHRY and CDR2 SYGVKD. The CDR3 is made up of 15 amino acids.

The rearrangement uses TRBV20-1 and TRBJ2-3; 14 nucleotides line up with TRBD2. The CDR3 totals 18 residues. Germline lookup yields CDR1 DFQATT and CDR2 SNEGSKA (reference sequence). V shed 0 bases, J shed 5 bases, and the junction held 10 bases outside the gene matches. The CDR3 is CSARDWTSGRSVGDTQYF. In nucleotides, the CDR3 is TGCAGTGCTAGAGATTGGACTAGCGGGAGGAGTGTGGGAGATACGCAGTATTTT.

This clonotype was seen a handful of times. V is TRBV14 and J is TRBJ2-1, with D perhaps TRBD1 or TRBD2 (6 bases each). The CDR3 extends over 18 amino acids. With 0 bases removed from V and 0 bases from J, the gap between germline ends came to 15 bases. The germline CDR1 and CDR2 sequences are SGHDN and FVKESK. As DNA, the CDR3 is TGTGCCAGCAGCCAAGATCGGGGGCCGCCCGTCTCCTACAATGAGCAGTTCTTC. It specifies CASSQDRGPPVSYNEQFF. Looking up the rest from reference TRBV14 and TRBJ2-1 gives the full variable domain: EAGVTQFPSHSVIEKGQTVTLRCDPISGHDNLYWYRRVMGKEIKFLLHFVKESKQDESGMPNNRFLAERTGGTYSTLKVQPAELEDSGVYFCASSQDRGPPVSYNEQFFGPGTRLTVL.

This clonotype has ten or more counts. The chain joins TRBV4-1 to TRBJ2-1, with D unresolved. Germline V gives CDR1 MGHRA, CDR2 YSYEKL. V gave up 4 bases and J gave up 7 bases, with 11 bases separating them. The CDR3 is 13 residues long. CDR3 protein: CASSPQAPNEQFF. As DNA, the CDR3 is TGCGCCAGCAGCCCCCAAGCGCCTAATGAGCAGTTCTTC.

Only a few counts were recorded for this clonotype. The CDR3 here is CAISDSTYEQYV. For the CDR3, the DNA is TGTGCCATCAGTGACTCCACCTACGAGCAGTACGTC. The chain combines TRBV10-3 with TRBJ2-7; D remains ambiguous. Germline lookup yields CDR1 ENHRY and CDR2 SYGVKD. Trimming pared 3 bases from V and 2 bases from J, leaving 5 bases between. CDR3 length: 12 residues.

This clonotype was observed a few times. Relative to the germline gene, one junction end is altered; a read error may explain this. The chain is built from TRBV7-9 and TRBJ2-1; 10 positions match TRBD2. CDR1 is SEHNR and CDR2 is FQNEAQ in the germline V gene (reference sequence). The CDR3 loop spans 16 amino acids. The CDR3 DNA reads as TGTGCCAGCAGCCTAGCGGGGGCCGCAGGGGACAATGAGCAGTTCTTC. Its translation is CASSLAGAAGDNEQFF.

This clonotype has a count of ten or more. The chain is built from TRBV10-3 and TRBJ2-7; 8 bases fit TRBD2. J lost 4 bases, V lost 5 bases, and 13 bases had no gene match. CDR1 is ENHRY, CDR2 SYGVKD, per germline. The CDR3 has 16 amino acids. CDR3 loop: CAISQGTSRVGYEQYF. The CDR3 DNA sequence: TGTGCCATCAGTCAAGGGACTAGTAGGGTGGGATACGAGCAGTACTTC.

This clonotype was seen a few times. V gene TRBV4-2 combines with J gene TRBJ2-7, with D perhaps matching TRBD2 (9 bases). The germline V gene encodes CDR1 LGHNA and CDR2 YNFKEQ. The length of the CDR3 is 16 residues. V was pared by 4 bases and J by 4 bases, with 20 bases between. The CDR3 nucleotides read TGTGCCAGCAGCCGACCTTCTAGCGGGACAGGATACGAGCAGTACTTC. As protein: CASSRPSSGTGYEQYF.